These T cell receptor beta chains were read from a single sample in a study of blood T cell repertoires in COVID-19. TCRdb's table, derived via immunoSEQ multiplex PCR, lists solely in-frame clones and lacks some. Of fewer than 120,000 clones listed, approximately 80% were seen once; the top ten hold about 15%. The specimen sequenced was peripheral blood. All receptors come from a woman aged 55-75 years with acute or convalescent COVID-19. The CDR3 runs from the conserved cysteine through the conserved F or W. A D gene is named only where the DNA matches it firmly. Size is omitted from some rows. Given values are once, few, many or a class for expanded clones.

TRBJ1-5,TRBV30,-,-,TGTGCCTGGAGTGAAGGACTGAGCGCCGAGCCCCAGCATTTT,CAWSEGLSAEPQHF
TRBJ1-2,TRBV4-3,-,few,TGCGCCAGCAGCACGGGACACCACTATGGCTACACCTTC,CASSTGHHYGYTF
TRBJ2-5,TRBV5-1,-,-,TGCGCCAGCAGCTTGACAGGGAAGTTGGAGACCCAGTACTTC,CASSLTGKLETQYF
TRBJ1-1,TRBV30,TRBD1,few,TGTGCCTGGAGTACGCCCGGACAGGGCCTTATGAACACTGAAGCTTTCTTT,CAWSTPGQGLMNTEAFF
TRBJ2-7,TRBV2,-,-,TGTGCCAGCCAGAGAGAGAGGAGCTCCTACGAGCAGTACTTC,CASQRERSSYEQYF
TRBJ1-4,TRBV4-2,-,-,TGTGCCAGCAGCCAAGATCAGGGCAGGGGTAATGAAAAACTGTTTTTT,CASSQDQGRGNEKLFF
TRBJ2-7,TRBV28,-,once,TGTGCCAGCAGTATAACAGGGGAGCGGGGGGAGCAGTACTTC,CASSITGERGEQYF
TRBJ1-2,TRBV28,-,-,TGTGCCAGCAGCGCCGCCGGACAGAACTATGGCTACACCTTC,CASSAAGQNYGYTF
TRBJ2-2,TRBV6-5,TRBD1,-,TGTGCCAGCAGTTTACAGGGGTCCGGGGAGCTGTTTTTT,CASSLQGSGELFF
TRBJ2-7,TRBV28,TRBD1,-,TGTGCCAGCAGTTTAACTCCGGGACAGGGGACCTACGAGCAGTACTTC,CASSLTPGQGTYEQYF
TRBJ1-2,TRBV6-5,TRBD1,-,TGTGCCAGCAGGATGGGACAGGGGGCTGTTGGCTACACCTTC,CASRMGQGAVGYTF
TRBJ2-2,TRBV5-5,-,-,TGTGCCAGCAGCTTGGGCGCAGGGACCGGGGAGCTGTTTTTT,CASSLGAGTGELFF
TRBJ2-5,TRBV9,TRBD2,-,TGTGCCAGCAGCATTAGTCGAGCGGGGGAGGAGACCCAGTACTTC,CASSISRAGEETQYF
TRBJ1-1,TRBV28,-,-,TGTGCCAGCAGTTTATACCGACAGGCCCAAGCAGAAGCTTTCTTT,CASSLYRQAQAEAFF
TRBJ2-3,TRBV30,-,-,TGTGCCTGGAGTCCGGGACAAAGCACAGATACGCAGTATTTT,CAWSPGQSTDTQYF
TRBJ1-2,TRBV4-3,TRBD1,-,TGCGCCAGCAGCCCTGGGGACAGCTTCTATGGCTACACCTTC,CASSPGDSFYGYTF
TRBJ2-3,TRBV7-3,-,-,TGTGCCAGCAGCTCCTCTAGCACAGATACGCAGTATTTT,CASSSSSTDTQYF
TRBJ1-5,TRBV29-1,TRBD1,-,TGCAGCGTCCTACAGGGGGCGAATCAGCCCCAGCATTTT,CSVLQGANQPQHF
TRBJ2-5,TRBV3-1/TRBV3-2,-,-,TGTGCCAGCAGTCGAACCATGACTAGCAGGGGAAGAGAGACCCAGTACTTC,CASSRTMTSRGRETQYF
TRBJ2-7,TRBV6-5,-,-,TGTGCCAGCAGGGCCTGGGACACTTACGAGCAGTACTTC,CASRAWDTYEQYF
TRBJ1-1,TRBV6-2/TRBV6-3,TRBD1,-,TGTGCCAGCAGTGATGGACAGGGTTGGACTGAAGCTTTCTTT,CASSDGQGWTEAFF
TRBJ2-6,TRBV27,TRBD1,-,TGTGCCAGCAGCCTAACCCGGGACAGGACATCTGGGGCCAACGTCCTGACTTTC,CASSLTRDRTSGANVLTF
TRBJ2-1,TRBV5-1,-,-,TGCGCCAGCAGCCGGTCGTACAATGAGCAGTTCTTC,CASSRSYNEQFF
TRBJ1-2,TRBV5-1,-,-,TGCGCCAGCAGCCTAGACAGGACCTATGGCTACACCTTC,CASSLDRTYGYTF
TRBJ1-3,TRBV6-5,TRBD1,once,TGTGCCAGCAGCCCCAGGGGGCTCGGTGGAAACACCATATATTTT,CASSPRGLGGNTIYF
TRBJ1-1,TRBV6-6,-,once,TGTGCCAGCAGTTACGCCCTACTAGGGTCTGAAGCTTTCTTT,CASSYALLGSEAFF
TRBJ1-1,TRBV7-2,-,-,TGTGCCAGCAGCCCCCGCCGGCCGGGGAACACTGAAGCTTTCTTT,CASSPRRPGNTEAFF
TRBJ2-7,TRBV18,TRBD2,-,TGTGCCAGCTCACCGGGGACTAGGGCCCACGAGCAGTACTTC,CASSPGTRAHEQYF
TRBJ1-1,TRBV19,-,-,TGTGCCAGTAGTGGCTCCGGGGTGGCTGAAGCTTTCTTT,CASSGSGVAEAFF
TRBJ2-1,TRBV7-2,TRBD1,once,TGTGCCAGCAGCCTCGGACAGGTCCACAATGAGCAGTTCTTC,CASSLGQVHNEQFF
TRBJ2-7,TRBV28,-,-,TGTGCCAGCAGCTGGACAGCCTCCTACGAGCAGTACTTC,CASSWTASYEQYF
TRBJ2-1,TRBV13,-,-,TGTGCCAGCAGCTTACAAAGGGCGGGTGAGCAGTTCTTC,CASSLQRAGEQFF